These 4 T cell receptor beta chains were all obtained from the same sample, sequenced in a study of T cells after yellow fever vaccination. One entry per CDR3 protein results from TCRdb running MiXCR on the 5' RACE reads. The sample records fewer than 350,000 distinct CDR3 sequences, more than 8.5% being singletons. This sample comprised PBMCs, obtained on the day of the first yellow fever vaccination. The receptors come from a man aged 18 to 30 who received the YFV17D yellow fever vaccine.

Many counts were recorded for this clonotype. This chain uses TRBV7-9 with TRBJ2-1, with D unresolved. V dropped 3 bases and J dropped 6 bases, with 0 bases sitting between them. From germline, CDR1 is SEHNR and CDR2 FQNEAQ (reference sequence). The CDR3 totals 10 residues. CDR3 residues: CASSFNEQFF. The CDR3 DNA is TGTGCCAGCAGCTTCAATGAGCAGTTCTTC.

In DNA form, the CDR3 reads TGTGCCAGCAGTTTATATAGAGGCACAGATACGCAGTATTTT. It translates to CASSLYRGTDTQYF. The chain joins TRBV27 to TRBJ2-3; D is undetermined. CDR3 length equals 14 residues. Germline values: CDR1 MNHEY, CDR2 SMNVEV (reference sequence). Trimming pared 1 base from V and 1 base from J, leaving 6 bases between.

J is TRBJ1-2 and V is TRBV6-5; D gene ambiguous. V was clipped by 2 bases and J by 4 bases, with 8 bases between them. The CDR3 contains 13 residues. Germline V CDR1 and CDR2: MNHEY, SVGAGI. The CDR3 DNA reads as TGTGCCAGCAGTTACCTGAAAGGCTATGGCTACACCTTC. This encodes CASSYLKGYGYTF.

The genes are TRBV5-4 and TRBJ2-3; 9 bases match TRBD2. J lost 0 bases, V lost 4 bases, and 6 bases had no gene match. There are 16 residues in the CDR3. The germline CDR1 and CDR2 sequences are SGHNT and YYREEE (reference sequence). CDR3 in DNA: TGTGCCAGCAGCCAGCCGGGACTAGCTAGCACAGATACGCAGTATTTT. Protein sequence: CASSQPGLASTDTQYF.